This TCR beta chain appears in the sequencing data of a study of metastatic and nonmetastatic thyroid tumors. Study-wide background: Across blood and tumor or nodule tissue, repertoires from malignant and benign thyroid patients were compared with one another.

The CDR3 spans 16 residues. CDR1 is SGHAT and CDR2 is FQNNGV in the germline V gene. Trimming took 5 bases from V and 0 from J, leaving 16 bases between them. Before thyroid surgery, none of the patients had received any treatment. Via MiXCR, TCRdb re-called the PCR reads. This sample carries around 20,000 clones, under 30% of them seen once, and the ten largest clones take about two thirds. Study-level results: TCR beta diversity was reportedly significantly higher in malignant thyroid tumors than benign nodules, in blood and tumor.

As regards this clone: The antigen remains undetermined.

The TCR originated in a male donor with papillary thyroid cancer or a benign thyroid nodule (not recorded which). Some clones in this sample may be carry-over from other donors' samples. The sample consisted of blood. The rearrangement joins TRBV11-2 to TRBJ1-1; D remains ambiguous. Written as DNA, the CDR3 is TGTGCCAGCAGCCCCGCCAGTCACGGCGTGAACACTGAAGCTTTCTTT. Its protein is CASSPASHGVNTEAFF.